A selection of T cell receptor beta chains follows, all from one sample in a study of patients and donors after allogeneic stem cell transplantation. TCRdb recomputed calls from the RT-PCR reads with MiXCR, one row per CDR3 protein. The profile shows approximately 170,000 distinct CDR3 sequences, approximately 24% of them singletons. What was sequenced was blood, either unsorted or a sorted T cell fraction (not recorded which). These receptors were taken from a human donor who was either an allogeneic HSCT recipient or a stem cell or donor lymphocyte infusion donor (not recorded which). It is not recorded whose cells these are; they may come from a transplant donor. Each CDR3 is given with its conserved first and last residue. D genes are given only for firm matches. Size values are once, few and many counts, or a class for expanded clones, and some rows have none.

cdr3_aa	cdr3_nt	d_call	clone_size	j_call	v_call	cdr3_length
CAITWDGDGYTF	TGTGCCATCACCTGGGACGGTGATGGCTACACCTTC	-	-	TRBJ1-2	TRBV10-3	12
CASSTAEETQYF	TGTGCCAGCAGTACCGCGGAAGAGACCCAGTACTTC	-	-	TRBJ2-5	TRBV12-3/TRBV12-4	12
CASRRAGTGNTEAFF	TGTGCCAGCAGGCGAGCCGGGACAGGGAACACTGAAGCTTTCTTT	TRBD1	few	TRBJ1-1	TRBV12-3/TRBV12-4	15
CASTQRCRDFNEQYF	TGTGCCAGCACCCAGCGGTGTCGGGATTTCAACGAGCAGTACTTC	-	few	TRBJ2-7	TRBV7-3	15
CASSHLQGSTDTQYF	TGCGCCAGCAGCCATTTACAGGGGAGCACAGATACGCAGTATTTT	TRBD1	-	TRBJ2-3	TRBV5-1	15
CASSLVIDTQYF	TGTGCCAGCAGCTTGGTGATAGATACGCAGTATTTT	-	-	TRBJ2-3	TRBV11-3	12
CASSLATTVGTDTQYF	TGCGCCAGCAGCTTGGCGACTACTGTCGGCACAGATACGCAGTATTTT	-	few	TRBJ2-3	TRBV5-1	16
CASSQDDTANGYTF	TGCGCCAGCAGCCAAGATGACACCGCGAATGGCTACACCTTC	-	-	TRBJ1-2	TRBV4-3	14
CSVVVGLTSTGELFF	TGCAGCGTTGTCGTGGGGTTGACTAGCACCGGGGAGCTGTTTTTT	-	-	TRBJ2-2	TRBV29-1	15
CASSLGVSGGYEQFF	TGTGCCAGCAGCTTAGGGGTTAGCGGGGGTTATGAGCAGTTCTTC	TRBD2	-	TRBJ2-1	TRBV7-9	15
CASSSSPYEQYF	TGTGCCAGCAGCTCCTCCCCGTACGAGCAGTACTTC	-	few	TRBJ2-7	TRBV14	12
CASSLSVGATEAFF	TGTGCCAGCAGTTTAAGCGTAGGGGCCACTGAAGCTTTCTTT	-	few	TRBJ1-1	TRBV12-3/TRBV12-4	14
CASSSLPISGENTDTQYF	TGTGCCAGCAGCTCCCTGCCCATTAGCGGGGAAAACACAGATACGCAGTATTTT	TRBD2	-	TRBJ2-3	TRBV7-3	18
CASSLSSGSTTQYF	TGTGCCAGCAGTTTATCTAGCGGAAGTACGACGCAGTATTTT	TRBD2	-	TRBJ2-3	TRBV12-3/TRBV12-4	14
CAISESTSGPTGELFF	TGTGCCATCAGTGAGTCCACTAGCGGGCCAACCGGGGAGCTGTTTTTT	TRBD2	-	TRBJ2-2	TRBV10-3	16
CAIRAGGGQPQHF	TGTGCCATCAGGGCAGGGGGTGGCCAGCCCCAGCATTTT	TRBD1	many	TRBJ1-5	TRBV10-3	13
CASSFLWTSEAYEQYF	TGCGCCAGCAGCTTCCTTTGGACTAGCGAGGCCTACGAGCAGTACTTC	TRBD2	-	TRBJ2-7	TRBV5-1	16
CASSPNAGIVNEQFF	TGTGCCAGTAGTCCCAATGCGGGGATAGTCAATGAGCAGTTCTTC	-	-	TRBJ2-1	TRBV19	15
CASSIEGDSYKNIQYF	TGTGCCAGTAGTATAGAGGGGGACAGCTACAAAAACATTCAGTACTTC	TRBD1	-	TRBJ2-4	TRBV19	16
CASRPEGGPTDTQYF	TGTGCCAGCAGGCCTGAGGGAGGGCCTACAGATACGCAGTATTTT	TRBD2	-	TRBJ2-3	TRBV14	15
CASSDRDGTSDTQYF	TGTGCCAGCAGTGACCGGGACGGAACTTCAGATACGCAGTATTTT	-	once	TRBJ2-3	TRBV12-3/TRBV12-4	15
CASTADRGLGPQHF	TGTGCCAGCACTGCGGACAGGGGGTTAGGGCCCCAGCATTTT	TRBD1	many	TRBJ1-5	TRBV6-5	14
CASSLTGIPTEAFF	TGCGCCAGCAGCTTGACAGGGATCCCCACTGAAGCTTTCTTT	-	-	TRBJ1-1	TRBV5-1	14
CASSLTGLVGETQYF	TGTGCCAGCAGCTTGACGGGACTAGTGGGCGAGACCCAGTACTTC	TRBD2	-	TRBJ2-5	TRBV7-3	15
CASTGVLGRQETQYF	TGCGCCAGCACCGGAGTGTTGGGGCGACAAGAGACCCAGTACTTC	-	few	TRBJ2-5	TRBV4-3	15
CASSHPGPGANVLTF	TGTGCCAGCAGCCATCCAGGTCCTGGGGCCAACGTCCTGACTTTC	-	once	TRBJ2-6	TRBV3-1	15
CASSYRTKEKLFF	TGTGCCAGCAGTTACCGGACGAAGGAAAAACTGTTTTTT	-	once	TRBJ1-4	TRBV28	13